One T cell receptor beta chain is described in this entry. Its matching antigen is unknown. The junction and the germline gene differ at one end; a read error may be behind it. A multiplex PCR was run with 60 Vbeta primers and 13 Jbeta primers. Produced via immunoSEQ multiplex PCR; TCRdb's table is partial and in-frame only. Of roughly 130,000 clones in the sample, approximately 84% were seen once. The sample originates from a study of cytomegalovirus exposure and HLA in healthy donors. Study-wide results and limits: Among donors in an Asian-associated ancestry cluster, a later analysis reportedly found fewer N-insertions than the roughly 610-donor mean.

The material sequenced was PBMCs. This clonotype originated in a boy aged 2 to 10 in good health and CMV-seronegative.

The CDR3 bases are TGTGCCAGCAGCAGGACAGAAGGGGCATCGGACTTC. It specifies CASSRTEGASDF. The chain employs TRBV7-9 and TRBJ2-5, with D possibly TRBD1 on 6 matching bases. The CDR3 loop spans 12 amino acids. The germline V gene has CDR1 SEHNR and CDR2 FQNEAQ (reference sequence).